Here is one T cell receptor beta chain with its context. Its specificity is unknown. The entry originates in a study of T cell responses to AZD1222 COVID-19 vaccine. The germline V gene has CDR1 SNHLY and CDR2 FYNNEI. CDR3 length: 14 residues. V lost 3 bases, J lost 4 bases, and 10 bases lay in between. Overall study results and limits: Baseline seropositives among AZD1222 recipients totaled only 5 or 6. Among the donors, most were white British and more were female, and clonal diversity was possibly underestimated.

Recipients boosted at about 4 weeks or about 12 weeks are pooled. Here immunoSEQ multiplex PCR was the method, and the copy in TCRdb shows in-frame clones only, minus some. Of over 150,000 clones in the sample, about 94% were seen once. V usage is TRBV2 and J usage is TRBJ1-3; D remains ambiguous. The sample in question was peripheral blood, obtained 28 days after the second AZD1222 dose. This receptor was identified in an adult who received the AZD1222 COVID-19 vaccine. The CDR3 bases are TGTGCCAGCAGTGATCGGTCCGCCGGAAACACCATATATTTT. Its protein is CASSDRSAGNTIYF.